Listed below are T cell receptor beta chains from one sample, sequenced in a study of post-analysis software for immune sequencing data. TCRdb analysed the PCR reads with MiXCR anew, one entry per CDR3 protein. The data hold about 620,000 distinct CDR3 sequences, with 44% observed a single time. The sequenced material came from blood. All receptors come from a girl aged 10 to 17 with multiple sclerosis. Each CDR3 is given with its conserved first and last residue. The D gene is left open where the match is weak. Clone size is given for some rows only: seen once, a few or many times, or a class if the clone is expanded.

CASSTHTDTQYF	TGCGCCAGCAGCACCCATACAGATACGCAGTATTTT	.	.	12	TRBJ2-3	TRBV5-1
CASSQKKLIAGVGYNEQFF	TGTGCCAGCAGCCAAAAAAAGTTAATAGCGGGAGTCGGGTACAATGAGCAGTTCTTC	many	TRBD2	19	TRBJ2-1	TRBV7-9
CASTYRGVSYEQYF	TGTGCCAGCACCTACAGGGGCGTCTCCTACGAGCAGTACTTC	few	TRBD1	14	TRBJ2-7	TRBV6-2/TRBV6-3
CASSQGDRDSEKLFF	TGTGCCAGCAGCCAAGGGGACAGGGATTCTGAAAAACTGTTTTTT	.	TRBD1	15	TRBJ1-4	TRBV3-1
CASTERGSYNEQFF	TGTGCCAGCACCGAACGGGGCTCCTACAATGAGCAGTTCTTC	.	.	14	TRBJ2-1	TRBV12-3/TRBV12-4
CASSRGVRADGYTF	TGTGCCAGCAGCCGAGGGGTAAGGGCGGATGGCTACACCTTC	.	.	14	TRBJ1-2	TRBV14
CASSPRNGGSYEQYF	TGTGCCAGCAGCCCGCGAAACGGAGGCTCCTACGAGCAGTACTTC	.	.	15	TRBJ2-7	TRBV11-2
CASSPSRALEETQYF	TGTGCCAGCAGCCCTTCTCGGGCGTTGGAAGAGACCCAGTACTTC	few	.	15	TRBJ2-5	TRBV7-6
CASRRLAQETQYF	TGTGCCAGCAGGCGACTAGCCCAAGAGACCCAGTACTTC	few	TRBD2	13	TRBJ2-5	TRBV6-5
CSQGIDEQFF	TGCAGTCAGGGGATCGATGAGCAGTTCTTC	.	.	10	TRBJ2-1	TRBV20-1
CASSLGLDYGYTF	TGTGCCAGCAGTTTGGGACTGGACTATGGCTACACCTTC	.	.	13	TRBJ1-2	TRBV12-3/TRBV12-4
CASSIAGVRTDTQYF	TGTGCCAGCAGTATAGCGGGAGTGAGGACAGATACGCAGTATTTT	.	TRBD2	15	TRBJ2-3	TRBV12-3/TRBV12-4
CASSNRAGANVLTF	TGCGCCAGCAGCAACAGGGCTGGGGCCAACGTCCTGACTTTC	.	.	14	TRBJ2-6	TRBV10-2
CASSGGTSGGQYNEQFF	TGTGCCAGCAGTGGGGGGACTAGCGGGGGCCAATACAATGAGCAGTTCTTC	.	TRBD2	17	TRBJ2-1	TRBV25-1
CASSQTGGGQETQYF	TGTGCCAGCAGCCAAACGGGAGGGGGCCAAGAGACCCAGTACTTC	few	TRBD2	15	TRBJ2-5	TRBV4-2
CASSLGRLAGQETQYF	TGCGCCAGCAGCTTGGGTCGCTTAGCGGGCCAAGAGACCCAGTACTTC	.	TRBD2	16	TRBJ2-5	TRBV5-1
CASSPRLLAVRGMIVFQQFF	TGCGCCAGCAGCCCCCGGCTGCTAGCTGTGAGGGGAATGATAGTATTCCAGCAGTTCTTC	.	.	20	TRBJ2-1	TRBV5-1
CSARDLRDTEAFF	TGCAGTGCTAGAGATCTCAGGGACACTGAAGCTTTCTTT	many	.	13	TRBJ1-1	TRBV20-1
CSVEGQWQFF	TGCAGCGTTGAAGGACAGTGGCAGTTCTTC	few	.	10	TRBJ2-1	TRBV29-1
CASSLSVSEQYF	TGTGCCAGCAGCTTATCGGTTAGCGAGCAGTACTTC	.	.	12	TRBJ2-7	TRBV5-6
CASSFGTSGMNEQFF	TGCGCCAGCAGCTTCGGGACTAGCGGGATGAATGAGCAGTTCTTC	.	TRBD2	15	TRBJ2-1	TRBV5-1
CASSYIPADTQYF	TGTGCCAGCAGCTACATACCAGCAGATACGCAGTATTTT	.	.	13	TRBJ2-3	TRBV7-7
CASSLSLVGTDTQYF	TGCGCCAGCAGCTTATCGCTAGTGGGGACAGATACGCAGTATTTT	once	.	15	TRBJ2-3	TRBV5-1
CASSFGQGATDTQYF	TGTGCCAGCAGTTTTGGTCAGGGGGCCACAGATACGCAGTATTTT	few	TRBD1	15	TRBJ2-3	TRBV28
CASSTRDRGHSNQPQHF	TGTGCCAGCAGTACCCGGGACAGGGGCCATAGCAATCAGCCCCAGCATTTT	once	TRBD1	17	TRBJ1-5	TRBV6-6
CASSSRGEGGDEQFF	TGTGCCAGCAGCTCTAGAGGGGAGGGTGGGGATGAGCAGTTCTTC	.	TRBD2	15	TRBJ2-1	TRBV12-3/TRBV12-4
CASSLTRDRSEAFF	TGTGCCAGCAGCTTAACGCGGGATCGCTCTGAAGCTTTCTTT	.	.	14	TRBJ1-1	TRBV7-3
CASSAYSNQPQHF	TGTGCCAGCAGTGCGTATAGCAATCAGCCCCAGCATTTT	.	.	13	TRBJ1-5	TRBV2
CASSGYRGGNIQYF	TGTGCCAGCAGTGGTTACAGGGGAGGAAACATTCAGTACTTC	.	.	14	TRBJ2-4	TRBV6-1
CSAFSGGTNTGELFF	TGCAGTGCTTTCTCGGGGGGGACGAACACCGGGGAGCTGTTTTTT	.	TRBD2	15	TRBJ2-2	TRBV20-1
CASSFYSGSSYNEQFF	TGTGCCAGCAGTTTTTATAGCGGGAGTTCCTACAATGAGCAGTTCTTC	few	TRBD2	16	TRBJ2-1	TRBV12-3/TRBV12-4
CASSPRDSGANVLTF	TGTGCCAGCAGCCCCCGGGACTCTGGGGCCAACGTCCTGACTTTC	.	.	15	TRBJ2-6	TRBV7-9
CASSLNAGAVYNEQFF	TGCGCCAGCAGCTTGAATGCGGGAGCGGTCTACAATGAGCAGTTCTTC	.	TRBD2	16	TRBJ2-1	TRBV5-1
CASSRGRGRNNEQFF	TGTGCCAGCAGCCGTGGAAGGGGAAGGAACAATGAGCAGTTCTTC	.	.	15	TRBJ2-1	TRBV7-8
CSVESPTISTDTQYF	TGCAGCGTTGAATCCCCGACGATAAGCACAGATACGCAGTATTTT	few	.	15	TRBJ2-3	TRBV29-1
CASSLAGGLGYGYTF	TGCGCCAGCAGCTTGGCAGGGGGCCTGGGGTATGGCTACACCTTC	.	TRBD1	15	TRBJ1-2	TRBV5-1
CSAPYPGDTDTQYF	TGCAGTGCACCTTACCCGGGGGACACAGATACGCAGTATTTT	.	.	14	TRBJ2-3	TRBV20-1
CASSPGQLYSNQPQHF	TGTGCCAGCAGCCCCGGACAGCTTTATAGCAATCAGCCCCAGCATTTT	few	.	16	TRBJ1-5	TRBV6-5
CAIRGLAGPPQQYF	TGTGCCATCAGGGGACTAGCGGGGCCTCCGCAGCAGTATTTT	.	TRBD2	14	TRBJ2-3	TRBV10-3
CSASQGGSNQPQHF	TGCAGTGCTTCACAGGGGGGTAGCAATCAGCCCCAGCATTTT	.	TRBD1	14	TRBJ1-5	TRBV20-1
CATSYFNEQFF	TGTGCCACCAGCTACTTCAATGAGCAGTTCTTC	once	.	11	TRBJ2-1	TRBV15
CASSYAQGTYEQYF	TGTGCCAGCAGTTACGCGCAGGGGACCTACGAGCAGTACTTC	few	.	14	TRBJ2-7	TRBV6-5
CASRYLQGRGYTF	TGTGCCAGCAGGTACCTCCAGGGAAGGGGCTACACCTTC	.	.	13	TRBJ1-2	TRBV6-6
CSATGKSYSPLHF	TGCAGTGCAACAGGGAAAAGCTATTCACCCCTCCACTTT	.	.	13	TRBJ1-6	TRBV20-1
CASSLGGRLNTEAFF	TGTGCCAGCAGCTTAGGGGGCAGATTGAACACTGAAGCTTTCTTT	.	.	15	TRBJ1-1	TRBV7-3
CASRQDPGGGEQYF	TGTGCCAGCAGACAAGACCCAGGGGGAGGAGAGCAGTACTTC	.	.	14	TRBJ2-7	TRBV4-2
CAISTRAEETQYF	TGTGCCATCAGTACCAGGGCGGAGGAGACCCAGTACTTC	.	.	13	TRBJ2-5	TRBV10-3
CASSQVGDSYEQYF	TGCGCCAGCAGCCAAGTAGGTGACTCCTACGAGCAGTACTTC	few	.	14	TRBJ2-7	TRBV4-1
CASSPLAGYTF	TGTGCCAGCAGTCCCCTAGCCGGCTACACCTTC	.	.	11	TRBJ1-2	TRBV2
CSARDRKAASYNEQFF	TGCAGTGCTAGAGATCGGAAAGCGGCCTCCTACAATGAGCAGTTCTTC	few	.	16	TRBJ2-1	TRBV20-1
CASAPLLGGPQFF	TGTGCCAGCGCACCGCTCCTGGGGGGACCACAGTTCTTC	.	.	13	TRBJ2-1	TRBV6-2/TRBV6-3
CASSNYPTEAFF	TGTGCCAGCAGCAACTATCCGACTGAAGCTTTCTTT	few	.	12	TRBJ1-1	TRBV12-3/TRBV12-4
CASSYGVTFLRGTEAFF	TGTGCCAGCAGTTATGGGGTGACTTTCTTGAGGGGCACTGAAGCTTTCTTT	few	.	17	TRBJ1-1	TRBV6-5